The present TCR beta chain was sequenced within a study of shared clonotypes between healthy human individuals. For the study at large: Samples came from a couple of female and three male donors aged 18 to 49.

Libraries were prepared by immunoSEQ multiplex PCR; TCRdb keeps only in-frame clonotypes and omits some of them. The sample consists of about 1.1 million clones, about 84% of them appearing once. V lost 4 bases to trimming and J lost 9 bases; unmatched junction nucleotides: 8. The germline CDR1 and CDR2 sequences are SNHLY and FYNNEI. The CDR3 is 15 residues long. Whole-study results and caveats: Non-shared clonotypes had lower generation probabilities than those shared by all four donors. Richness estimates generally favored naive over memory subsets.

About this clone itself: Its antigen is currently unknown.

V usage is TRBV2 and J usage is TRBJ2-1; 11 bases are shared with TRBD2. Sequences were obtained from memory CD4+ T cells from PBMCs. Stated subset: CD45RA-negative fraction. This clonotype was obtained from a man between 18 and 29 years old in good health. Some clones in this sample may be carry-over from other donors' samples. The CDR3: CASSVLAGAPGEQFF. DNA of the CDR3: TGTGCCAGCAGTGTACTAGCGGGAGCGCCGGGTGAGCAGTTCTTC. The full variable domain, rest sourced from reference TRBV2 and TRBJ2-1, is EPEVTQTPSHQVTQMGQEVILRCVPISNHLYFYWYRQILGQKVEFLVSFYNNEISEKSEIFDDQFSVERPDGSNFTLKIRSTKLEDSAMYFCASSVLAGAPGEQFFGPGTRLTVL.